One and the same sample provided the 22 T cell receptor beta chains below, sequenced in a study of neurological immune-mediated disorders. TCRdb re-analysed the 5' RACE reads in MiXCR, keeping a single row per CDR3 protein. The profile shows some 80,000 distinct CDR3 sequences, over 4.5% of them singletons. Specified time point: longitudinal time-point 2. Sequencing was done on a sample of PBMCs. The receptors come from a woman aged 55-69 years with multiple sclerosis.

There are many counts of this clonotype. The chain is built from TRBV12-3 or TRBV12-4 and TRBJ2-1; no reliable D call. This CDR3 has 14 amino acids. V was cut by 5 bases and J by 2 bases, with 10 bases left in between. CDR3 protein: CASSTGRTYNEQFF. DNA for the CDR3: TGTGCCAGCAGTACCGGGCGGACCTACAATGAGCAGTTCTTC.

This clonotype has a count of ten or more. CDR3 coding DNA: TGTGCCAGCAGTTACAGACTAGCGGGGCCCACGGGCCAAGAGACCCAGTACTTC. The encoded protein is CASSYRLAGPTGQETQYF. The rearrangement uses TRBV6-5 and TRBJ2-5; 11 bases are shared with TRBD2. After removal of 2 bases from V and 1 base from J, the junction contained 9 bases not matched to a gene. Germline V gives CDR1 MNHEY, CDR2 SVGAGI. The CDR3 has 18 residues.

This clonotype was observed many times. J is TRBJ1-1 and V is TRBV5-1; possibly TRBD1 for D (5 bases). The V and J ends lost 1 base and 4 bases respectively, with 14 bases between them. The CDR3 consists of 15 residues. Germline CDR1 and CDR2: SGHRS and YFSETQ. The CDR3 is CASSLFQGPGTEAFF. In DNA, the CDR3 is TGCGCCAGCAGCTTGTTTCAGGGCCCTGGCACTGAAGCTTTCTTT.

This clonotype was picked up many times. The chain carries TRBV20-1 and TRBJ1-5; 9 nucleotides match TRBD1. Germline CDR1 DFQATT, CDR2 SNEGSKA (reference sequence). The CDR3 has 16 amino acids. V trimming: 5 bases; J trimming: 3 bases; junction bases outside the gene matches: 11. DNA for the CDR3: TGCAGTGCTGGCTGGACAGGGGCACTTGACAATCAGCCCCAGCATTTT. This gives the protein CSAGWTGALDNQPQHF.

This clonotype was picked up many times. CDR3 DNA sequence: TGCGCCAGCAGCTTGAGGACAGGGGGCGGAAACACCATATATTTT. Translation gives CASSLRTGGGNTIYF. This chain uses TRBV5-1 with TRBJ1-3, with 11 bases lining up with TRBD1. Germline V gene sequence: CDR1 SGHRS, CDR2 YFSETQ. V was clipped by 1 base and J by 4 bases; unmatched bases: 1. This CDR3 is 15 amino acids long.

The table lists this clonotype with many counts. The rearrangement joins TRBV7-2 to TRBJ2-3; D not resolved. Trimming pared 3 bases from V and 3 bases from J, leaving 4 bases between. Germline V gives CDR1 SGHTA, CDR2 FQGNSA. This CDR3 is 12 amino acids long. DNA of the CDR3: TGTGCCAGCAGCTTTCAAACAGATACGCAGTATTTT. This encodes CASSFQTDTQYF.

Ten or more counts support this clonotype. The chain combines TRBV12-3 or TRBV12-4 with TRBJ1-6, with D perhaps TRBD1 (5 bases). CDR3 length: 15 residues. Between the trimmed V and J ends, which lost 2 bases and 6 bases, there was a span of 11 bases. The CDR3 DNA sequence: TGTGCCAGCAGTTTATCTCGGAGGGGTAATTCACCCCTCCACTTT. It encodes CASSLSRRGNSPLHF.

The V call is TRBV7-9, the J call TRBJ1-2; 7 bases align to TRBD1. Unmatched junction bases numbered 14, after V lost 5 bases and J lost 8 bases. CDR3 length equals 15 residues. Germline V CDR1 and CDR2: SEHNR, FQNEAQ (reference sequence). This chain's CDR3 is CASSPRGQTGGGYTF. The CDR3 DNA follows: TGTGCCAGCAGCCCCCGGGGACAGACCGGGGGAGGCTACACCTTC.

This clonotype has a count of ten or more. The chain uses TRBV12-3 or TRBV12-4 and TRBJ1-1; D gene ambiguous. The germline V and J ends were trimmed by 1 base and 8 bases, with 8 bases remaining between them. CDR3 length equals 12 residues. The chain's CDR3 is CASSLEGLEAFF. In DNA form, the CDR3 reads TGTGCCAGCAGTTTAGAGGGTCTCGAAGCTTTCTTT.

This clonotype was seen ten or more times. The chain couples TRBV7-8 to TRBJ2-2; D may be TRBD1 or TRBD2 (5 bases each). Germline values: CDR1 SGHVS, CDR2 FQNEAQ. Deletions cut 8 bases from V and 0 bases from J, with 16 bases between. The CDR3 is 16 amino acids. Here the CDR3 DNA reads TGTGCCAGCCCGTCGTCACGGGGCTCGAACACCGGGGAGCTGTTTTTT. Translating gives CASPSSRGSNTGELFF.

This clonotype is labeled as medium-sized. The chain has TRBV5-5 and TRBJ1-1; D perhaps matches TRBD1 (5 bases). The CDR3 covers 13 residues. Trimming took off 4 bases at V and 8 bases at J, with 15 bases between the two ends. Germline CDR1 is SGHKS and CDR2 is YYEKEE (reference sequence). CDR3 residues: CASSRDGGREAFF. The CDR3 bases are TGTGCCAGCAGCCGAGACGGGGGTAGGGAAGCTTTCTTT.

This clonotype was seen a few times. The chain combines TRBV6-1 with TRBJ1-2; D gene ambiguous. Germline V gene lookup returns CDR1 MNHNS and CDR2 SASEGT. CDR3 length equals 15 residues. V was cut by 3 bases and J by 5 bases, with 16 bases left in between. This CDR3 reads CASSDRRKKTYGYTF. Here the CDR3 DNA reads TGTGCCAGCAGTGATAGGAGGAAGAAAACTTATGGCTACACCTTC.

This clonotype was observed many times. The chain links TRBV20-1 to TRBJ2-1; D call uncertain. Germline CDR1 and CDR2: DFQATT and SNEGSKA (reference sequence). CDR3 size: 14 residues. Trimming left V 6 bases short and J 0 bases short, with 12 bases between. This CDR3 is CSAATQSSYNEQFF. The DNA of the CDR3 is TGCAGTGCCGCCACTCAGAGCTCCTACAATGAGCAGTTCTTC.

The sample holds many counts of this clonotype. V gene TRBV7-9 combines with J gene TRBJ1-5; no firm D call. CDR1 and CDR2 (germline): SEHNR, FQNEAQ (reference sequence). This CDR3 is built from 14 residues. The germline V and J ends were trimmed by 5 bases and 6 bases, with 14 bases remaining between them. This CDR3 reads CASSPGAGGQPQHF. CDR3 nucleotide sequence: TGTGCCAGCAGCCCAGGCGCGGGCGGTCAGCCCCAGCATTTT.

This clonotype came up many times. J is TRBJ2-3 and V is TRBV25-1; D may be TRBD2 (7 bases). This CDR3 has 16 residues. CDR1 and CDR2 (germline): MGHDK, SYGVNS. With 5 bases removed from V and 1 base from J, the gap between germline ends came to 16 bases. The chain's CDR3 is CASSFEWGGRTDTQYF. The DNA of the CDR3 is TGTGCCAGCAGTTTCGAGTGGGGGGGCCGCACAGATACGCAGTATTTT.

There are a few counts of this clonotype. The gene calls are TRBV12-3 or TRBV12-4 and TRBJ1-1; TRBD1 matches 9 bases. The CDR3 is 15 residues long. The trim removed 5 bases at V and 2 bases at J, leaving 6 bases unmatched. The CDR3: CASSARTGVNTEAFF. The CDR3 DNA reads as TGTGCCAGCAGTGCCCGGACAGGGGTTAACACTGAAGCTTTCTTT.

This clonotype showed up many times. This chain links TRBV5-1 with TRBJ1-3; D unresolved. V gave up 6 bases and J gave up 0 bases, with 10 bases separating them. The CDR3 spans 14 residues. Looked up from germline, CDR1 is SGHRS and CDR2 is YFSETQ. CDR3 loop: CASTLGPSGNTIYF. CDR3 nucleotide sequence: TGCGCCAGCACACTGGGCCCCTCTGGAAACACCATATATTTT.

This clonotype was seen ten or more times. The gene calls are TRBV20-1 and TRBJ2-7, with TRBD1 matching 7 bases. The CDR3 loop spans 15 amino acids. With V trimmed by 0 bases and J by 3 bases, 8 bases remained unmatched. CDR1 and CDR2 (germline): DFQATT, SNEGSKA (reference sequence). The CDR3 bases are TGCAGTGCTAGAGACCGGGACAGAGGACACTACGAGCAGTACTTC. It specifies CSARDRDRGHYEQYF.

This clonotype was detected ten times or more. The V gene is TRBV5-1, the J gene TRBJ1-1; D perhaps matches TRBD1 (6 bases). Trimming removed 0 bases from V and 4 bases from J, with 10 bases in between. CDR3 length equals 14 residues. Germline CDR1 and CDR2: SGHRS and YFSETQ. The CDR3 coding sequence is TGCGCCAGCAGCTTGGGGACAGTTAGCACTGAAGCTTTCTTT. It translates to CASSLGTVSTEAFF.

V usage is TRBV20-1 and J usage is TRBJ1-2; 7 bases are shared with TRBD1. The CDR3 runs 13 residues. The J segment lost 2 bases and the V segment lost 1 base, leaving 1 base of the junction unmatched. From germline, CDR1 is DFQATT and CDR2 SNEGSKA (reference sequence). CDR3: CSARGGGNYGYTF. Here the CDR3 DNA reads TGCAGTGCTAGAGGAGGGGGCAACTATGGCTACACCTTC.

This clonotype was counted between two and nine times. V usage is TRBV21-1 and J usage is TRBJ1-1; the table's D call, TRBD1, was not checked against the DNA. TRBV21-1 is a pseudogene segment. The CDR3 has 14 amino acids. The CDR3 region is CASSKPSGDTEAFF. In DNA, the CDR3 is TGTGCCAGCAGCAAACCTTCAGGGGACACTGAAGCTTTCTTT.

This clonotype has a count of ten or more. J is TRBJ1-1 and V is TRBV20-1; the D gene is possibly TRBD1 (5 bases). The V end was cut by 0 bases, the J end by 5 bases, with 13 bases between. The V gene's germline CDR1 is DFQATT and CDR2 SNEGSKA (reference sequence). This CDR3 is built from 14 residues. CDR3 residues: CSARDGGEGTEAFF. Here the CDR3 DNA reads TGCAGTGCTAGAGATGGGGGGGAGGGGACTGAAGCTTTCTTT.